This TCR beta chain appears in the sequencing data of a study of T cells in Graves' hyperthyroidism and ophthalmopathy. The study included ophthalmopathy patients with Clinical Activity Score at least 3, NOSPECS grade at least 4 and duration under 3 months. This clonotype was counted at least ten times. Its antigen is still unknown. The CDR3 regions of TCR beta were amplified from RNA transcripts. With the HTBI primer set, the TCR CDR3 went through a first round of RT-PCR. TCRdb re-derived calls from the multiplex PCR reads in MiXCR, one entry per CDR3 protein. The sample contains nearly 600,000 distinct CDR3 sequences, 14% of which appear only once. V lost 8 bases and J 6 bases, leaving 24 bases between the germline ends. The CDR3 is made up of 16 amino acids. General study results and limits: Ophthalmopathy prediction by the model preceded onset by a median roughly 6 months. Most clonotypes expanded in thyroid above 0.001 were likewise present in blood.

The chain joins TRBV12-3 or TRBV12-4 to TRBJ2-3; possible D gene TRBD1, 6 bases. The sample consisted of blood. The clonotype was recovered from a woman between 18 and 30 years old with Graves' ophthalmopathy. CDR3 sequence: CASGSGTTIPGDTQYF. Here the CDR3 DNA reads TGTGCCAGCGGCTCCGGGACAACCATTCCCGGGGATACGCAGTATTTT.